This T cell receptor (beta chain) derives from a study of blood T cells in healthy people across ages. This clonotype occurred many times. Sample-barcoded 5' priming and a J-beta primer mix drove a second PCR of about 6 to 12 cycles. In TCRdb, the 5' RACE reads were re-called with MiXCR into one record per CDR3 protein. The profile shows over 500,000 distinct CDR3 sequences, roughly a quarter of them singletons. The CDR3 sequence is 11 residues long. V was clipped by 4 bases and J by 3 bases, with 4 bases between them. The sample also formed part of further work on T cells of mothers and their children. As that study records: Over 9.5 million reads per mother and some 3 million per child were obtained.

The chain employs TRBV12-3 or TRBV12-4 and TRBJ2-7; unclear D gene. This clonotype originated in a boy aged 2 to 9 in good health. The sequenced material came from blood. CDR3 loop: CASSSRYEQYF. For the CDR3, the DNA is TGTGCCAGCAGTTCCCGCTACGAGCAGTACTTC.